These 25 T cell receptor beta chains were sequenced from one sample in a study of T cell repertoires in cytomegalovirus infection. These receptors' targets are unknown. Via MiXCR, TCRdb re-called the reads, giving one row per CDR3 protein. The sample includes 380,000 or so distinct CDR3 sequences, about 35% of them seen just once. The sample was cultured PBMCs, taken from culture after CMV antigen stimulation. The receptors derive from a human donor in good health (CMV status not recorded). Some clones in this sample may be carry-over from other donors' samples.

CDR3 nucleotide sequence: TGTGCCATCAGTCTCCTAACAGGGGGCACAGATACGCAGTATTTT. Amino acids: CAISLLTGGTDTQYF. The rearrangement links TRBV10-3 to TRBJ2-3, with 7 nucleotides matching TRBD1. V gave up 5 bases and J gave up 1 base; unmatched junction bases: 6. CDR1 is ENHRY and CDR2 is SYGVKD in the germline V gene. The CDR3 runs 15 residues.

V gene TRBV6-5 combines with J gene TRBJ2-1; TRBD2 is a possible D gene (6 bases). V lost 6 bases and J lost 8, with 14 bases in between. The CDR3 contains 13 residues. Per the germline V gene, CDR1 is MNHEY and CDR2 is SVGAGI. Here the CDR3 reads CASRRGGKDEQFF. In DNA, the CDR3 is TGTGCCAGCAGGCGTGGGGGGAAGGATGAGCAGTTCTTC.

This clonotype was detected a few times. The V gene is TRBV6-6, the J gene TRBJ2-3; D is unclear. Germline V lookup: CDR1 MNHNY, CDR2 SVGAGI (reference sequence). V lost 7 bases and J lost 1, with 12 bases in between. This CDR3 has 14 residues. CDR3 DNA sequence: TGTGCCAGCATGTCGCGAGGTCGCACAGATACGCAGTATTTT. Its protein product is CASMSRGRTDTQYF.

This chain uses TRBV7-8 with TRBJ1-4; D gene uncertain. CDR3 length: 16 amino acids. The ends were cut back, 3 bases at V and 7 bases at J, with 18 bases in the middle. The germline V gene has CDR1 SGHVS and CDR2 FQNEAQ. The CDR3 is CASSFTGPGIGEKLFF. The CDR3 DNA reads as TGTGCCAGCAGCTTTACTGGGCCCGGGATTGGTGAAAAACTGTTTTTT.

The chain links TRBV28 to TRBJ1-5, with TRBD1 matching 9 bases. In germline, CDR1 is MDHEN, CDR2 SYDVKM. The CDR3 is 17 residues long. With V trimmed by 3 bases and J by 6 bases, 12 bases remained unmatched. The CDR3 DNA sequence: TGTGCCAGCAGTTTTAGTATTTGGACAGGGGACGCTCAGCCCCAGCATTTT. Translation: CASSFSIWTGDAQPQHF.

This clonotype came up a few times. The chain employs TRBV12-3 or TRBV12-4 and TRBJ1-1, with TRBD1 matching 7 bases. The length of the CDR3 is 14 residues. The J segment lost 3 bases and the V segment lost 7 bases, leaving 8 bases of the junction unmatched. The CDR3 loop is CASKNRGRDTEAFF. CDR3 sequence (DNA): TGTGCCAGCAAAAACAGGGGCAGGGACACTGAAGCTTTCTTT.

V usage is TRBV20-1 and J usage is TRBJ2-3; 7 bases map to TRBD1. This CDR3 region has 15 residues. Trimming took 3 bases from V and 6 from J; bases not matched to a gene: 12. Germline CDR1 reads DFQATT; CDR2 reads SNEGSKA (reference sequence). Here the CDR3 reads CSARDSGTERDTQYF. CDR3 nucleotides: TGCAGTGCTAGGGACTCCGGGACAGAGAGGGATACGCAGTATTTT.

The sample holds many counts of this clonotype. The chain is built from TRBV7-8 and TRBJ2-1; the match to TRBD2 covers 10 bases. Germline assignment: CDR1 SGHVS and CDR2 FQNEAQ. Losses at the gene ends were 1 base for V and 0 bases for J; bases not matched to a gene: 12. There are 20 residues in the CDR3. In DNA form, the CDR3 reads TGTGCCAGCAGCTTAGGCACCGGGACTAGCGCGAAACCCTCCTACAATGAGCAGTTCTTC. This encodes CASSLGTGTSAKPSYNEQFF. The whole variable domain, remainder taken from reference TRBV7-8 and TRBJ2-1, is GAGVSQSPRYKVAKRGQDVALRCDPISGHVSLFWYQQALGQGPEFLTYFQNEAQLDKSGLPSDRFFAERPEGSVSTLKIQRTQQEDSAVYLCASSLGTGTSAKPSYNEQFFGPGTRLTVL.

In this sample, this clonotype turned up once. The chain employs TRBV12-5 and TRBJ1-5; a possible D gene is TRBD1 (6 bases). The V end was cut by 6 bases, the J end by 4 bases, with 16 bases between. CDR3 length: 15 amino acids. Per the germline V gene, CDR1 is LGHNT and CDR2 is FRNRAP. CDR3 nucleotide sequence: TGTGCTAGTGGGGAACAGGGAGGTTTTAATCAGCCCCAGCATTTT. Translating it yields CASGEQGGFNQPQHF.

The J gene is TRBJ2-3, the V gene TRBV28; 9 nucleotides agree with TRBD2. The CDR3 spans 17 residues. CDR1 MDHEN and CDR2 SYDVKM come from the germline V gene. V was pared by 3 bases and J by 5 bases, with 12 bases of the junction left unmatched. The CDR3 DNA reads as TGTGCCAGCAGTTTTCTAGGCGGGAGGGCCCTCGGAGATACGCAGTATTTT. This sequence encodes CASSFLGGRALGDTQYF.

This sequence joins TRBV28 and TRBJ1-1; D is unresolved. CDR3 length equals 14 residues. Trimming shortened V by 6 bases and J by 5 bases, and 16 bases separated the two germline ends. Germline values: CDR1 MDHEN, CDR2 SYDVKM. CDR3 residues: CASSLALAWTEAFF. The CDR3 coding sequence is TGTGCCAGCAGCTTAGCCCTGGCCTGGACTGAAGCTTTCTTT.

This chain connects TRBV12-3 or TRBV12-4 to TRBJ2-4; TRBD2 agrees at 11 bases. This CDR3 is built from 17 residues. The trim removed 2 bases at V and 0 bases at J, leaving 3 bases unmatched. The CDR3 bases are TGTGCCAGCAGTTTACTGGGACTAGCGGTAGCCAAAAACATTCAGTACTTC. Translation: CASSLLGLAVAKNIQYF.

The chain combines TRBV7-2 with TRBJ1-2, with D unclear. The CDR3 sequence is 12 residues long. Deletions cut 6 bases from V and 4 bases from J, with 9 bases between. The germline V gene has CDR1 SGHTA and CDR2 FQGNSA. The CDR3 protein is CASSDPSYGYTF. The CDR3 coding sequence is TGTGCCAGCAGTGATCCTTCCTATGGCTACACCTTC.

The V gene is TRBV19, the J gene TRBJ2-1; 9 bases align to TRBD1. The CDR3 is 14 residues long. From germline, CDR1 is LNHDA and CDR2 SQIVND (reference sequence). J gave up 6 bases and V 7 bases, and 7 bases lay outside the gene matches. CDR3 residues: CASIGDRASNEQFF. Written as DNA, the CDR3 is TGTGCCAGTATCGGGGACAGGGCTTCCAATGAGCAGTTCTTC.

This clonotype was found a few times. The J gene is TRBJ2-3, the V gene TRBV5-1, with D possibly being TRBD1 (6 bases). CDR3 length: 15 amino acids. The V end was cut by 3 bases, the J end by 3 bases, with 14 bases between. Germline V gene sequence: CDR1 SGHRS, CDR2 YFSETQ. This CDR3 reads CASSSSPQGTDTQYF. Here the CDR3 DNA reads TGCGCCAGCAGCTCCTCGCCCCAGGGGACAGATACGCAGTATTTT.

The gene calls are TRBV19 and TRBJ1-4; D is undetermined. There are 14 residues in the CDR3. Germline V gene lookup returns CDR1 LNHDA and CDR2 SQIVND (reference sequence). Trimming stripped 4 bases from V and 4 bases from J, with 10 bases between. CDR3 residues: CASSRAAGNEKLFF. The CDR3 DNA sequence: TGTGCCAGTAGTAGGGCCGCCGGTAATGAAAAACTGTTTTTT.

This clonotype was detected many times. The chain employs TRBV7-8 and TRBJ1-1, with D tentatively TRBD1 (5 bases). The CDR3 has 13 residues. The germline gives CDR1 SGHVS, CDR2 FQNEAQ. Between the trimmed V and J ends, which lost 6 bases and 1 base, there was a span of 9 bases. CDR3 sequence reads: CASRPTGNTEAFF. Written as DNA, the CDR3 is TGTGCCAGCAGGCCAACAGGGAACACTGAAGCTTTCTTT.

This chain links TRBV6-2 or TRBV6-3 with TRBJ2-7; D possibly corresponds to TRBD2 (5 bases). Germline-derived CDR1 and CDR2 are MNHEY and SVGEGT. Between the trimmed V and J ends, which lost 4 bases and 2 bases, there was a span of 12 bases. This CDR3 region has 14 residues. CDR3 coding DNA: TGTGCCAGCAGTTCGAGCGGAGTACCCTACGAGCAGTACTTC. Its protein product is CASSSSGVPYEQYF.

The rearrangement uses TRBV19 and TRBJ2-1; no clear D gene. Trimming removed 3 bases at V and 2 bases at J, with 11 bases between. The CDR3 loop spans 15 amino acids. The germline V gene encodes CDR1 LNHDA and CDR2 SQIVND (reference sequence). CDR3 sequence: CASSIWSSPYNEQFF. DNA for the CDR3: TGTGCCAGTAGTATTTGGTCATCCCCCTACAATGAGCAGTTCTTC.

The chain joins TRBV18 to TRBJ2-7, with D perhaps assigned TRBD1 or TRBD2 (5 bases each). V lost 3 bases and J 3 bases, leaving 15 bases between the germline ends. The CDR3 has 15 residues. Per the germline V gene, CDR1 is KGHSH and CDR2 is LQKENI. CDR3 loop: CASSPRLGEVYEQYF. As DNA, the CDR3 is TGTGCCAGCTCACCGAGACTGGGGGAAGTCTACGAGCAGTACTTC.

The V and J genes are TRBV6-2 or TRBV6-3 and TRBJ2-7; 7 bases align to TRBD2. Germline CDR1 MNHEY, CDR2 SVGEGT. After removal of 10 bases from V and 0 bases from J, the junction contained 6 bases not matched to a gene. This CDR3 comprises 13 residues. CDR3 nucleotide sequence: TGTGCCACACGGGACTACAACTCCTACGAGCAGTACGTC. Its translation is CATRDYNSYEQYV.

This chain connects TRBV29-1 to TRBJ1-2; 8 nucleotides align to TRBD1. J gave up 5 bases and V 6 bases, and 5 bases lay outside the gene matches. The CDR3 spans 12 residues. From germline, CDR1 is SQVTM and CDR2 ANQGSEA. This chain's CDR3 is CSVVGQGYGYTF. CDR3 DNA: TGCAGCGTCGTAGGACAGGGTTATGGCTACACCTTC. The full variable domain, its missing parts supplied by reference TRBV29-1 and TRBJ1-2, is SAVISQKPSRDICQRGTSLTIQCQVDSQVTMMFWYRQQPGQSLTLIATANQGSEATYESGFVIDKFPISRPNLTFSTLTVSNMSPEDSSIYLCSVVGQGYGYTFGSGTRLTVV.

This clonotype was found a few times. This chain links TRBV7-8 with TRBJ1-2; TRBD1 agrees at 8 bases. This CDR3 spans 13 amino acids. The V and J ends lost 5 bases and 8 bases, in that order; junction bases with no gene match: 7. The germline CDR1 and CDR2 sequences are SGHVS and FQNEAQ. In nucleotides, the CDR3 is TGTGCCAGCAGCCCATTACAGGGGGACGGCTACACCTTC. Protein product: CASSPLQGDGYTF.

The V and J genes are TRBV4-1 and TRBJ1-2, with unresolved D. Germline V gene sequence: CDR1 MGHRA, CDR2 YSYEKL. This CDR3 contains 15 residues. The V gene lost 1 base and the J gene lost 4 bases, with 13 bases spanning the gap. The CDR3 DNA is TGCGCCAGCAGCCAAGCCGGTGGAAGCCCCTATGGCTACACCTTC. It codes for CASSQAGGSPYGYTF.

Judged by abundance, this clonotype is medium-sized. This sequence joins TRBV20-1 and TRBJ2-1, with 7 bases that match TRBD2. Trimming at V came to 3 bases and at J to 0 bases, leaving 11 bases not matched to a gene. This CDR3 comprises 17 residues. Germline loops: CDR1 DFQATT, CDR2 SNEGSKA (reference sequence). The CDR3 loop is CSASSSGAYSSYNEQFF. DNA for the CDR3: TGCAGTGCTAGTTCTAGCGGAGCTTACAGCTCCTACAATGAGCAGTTCTTC.